The present T cell receptor (beta chain) was sequenced within a study of blood T cell repertoires in COVID-19. The junction had 4 bases not matched to a gene; V was cut back by 0 bases and J by 2 bases. The CDR3 has 17 amino acids. Germline CDR1 reads SGDLS; CDR2 reads YYNGEE. Method: immunoSEQ multiplex PCR; TCRdb's copy keeps in-frame clones and lacks some. The table lists just under 45,000 clones, about 86% of them singletons. This receptor was obtained from a man aged 35 to 55 with COVID-19, enrolled during active disease. V and J are TRBV9 and TRBJ1-3, with 11 bases lining up with TRBD1. The sequencing input was peripheral blood. The CDR3 loop is CASSVGTGGYPGNTIYF. The CDR3, as DNA: TGTGCCAGCAGCGTAGGGACAGGGGGCTACCCTGGAAACACCATATATTTT.